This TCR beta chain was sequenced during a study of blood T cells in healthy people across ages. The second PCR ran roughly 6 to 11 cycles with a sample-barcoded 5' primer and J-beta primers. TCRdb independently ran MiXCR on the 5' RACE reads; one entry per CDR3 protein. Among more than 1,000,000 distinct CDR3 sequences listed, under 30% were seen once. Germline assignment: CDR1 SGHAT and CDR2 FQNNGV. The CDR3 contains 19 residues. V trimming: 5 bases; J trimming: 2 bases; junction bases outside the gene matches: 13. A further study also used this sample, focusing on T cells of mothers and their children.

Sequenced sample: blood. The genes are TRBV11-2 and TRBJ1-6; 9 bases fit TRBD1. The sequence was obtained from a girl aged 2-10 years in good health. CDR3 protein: CASSGLGQGGQTYNSPLHF. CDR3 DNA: TGTGCCAGCAGCGGGCTGGGACAGGGAGGGCAGACCTATAATTCACCCCTCCACTTT. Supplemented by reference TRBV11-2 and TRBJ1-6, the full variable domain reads EAGVAQSPRYKIIEKRQSVAFWCNPISGHATLYWYQQILGQGPKLLIQFQNNGVVDDSQLPKDRFSAERLKGVDSTLKIQPAKLEDSAVYLCASSGLGQGGQTYNSPLHFGNGTRLTVT.